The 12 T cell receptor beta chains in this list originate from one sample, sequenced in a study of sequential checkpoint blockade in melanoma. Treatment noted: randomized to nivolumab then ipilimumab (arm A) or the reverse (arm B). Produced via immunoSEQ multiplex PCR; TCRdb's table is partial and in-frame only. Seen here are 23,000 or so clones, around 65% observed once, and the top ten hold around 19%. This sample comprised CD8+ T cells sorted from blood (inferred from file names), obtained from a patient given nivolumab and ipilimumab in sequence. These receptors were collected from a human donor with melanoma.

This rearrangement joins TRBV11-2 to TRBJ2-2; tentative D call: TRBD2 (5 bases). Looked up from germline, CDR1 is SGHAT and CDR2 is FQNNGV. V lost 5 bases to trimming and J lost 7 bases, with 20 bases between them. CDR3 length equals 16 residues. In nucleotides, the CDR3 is TGTGCCAGCAGCCTAGGAATAGGGAGAGAGGACGGGGAGCTGTTTTTT. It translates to CASSLGIGREDGELFF. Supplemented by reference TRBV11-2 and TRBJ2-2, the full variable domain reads EAGVAQSPRYKIIEKRQSVAFWCNPISGHATLYWYQQILGQGPKLLIQFQNNGVVDDSQLPKDRFSAERLKGVDSTLKIQPAKLEDSAVYLCASSLGIGREDGELFFGEGSRLTVL.

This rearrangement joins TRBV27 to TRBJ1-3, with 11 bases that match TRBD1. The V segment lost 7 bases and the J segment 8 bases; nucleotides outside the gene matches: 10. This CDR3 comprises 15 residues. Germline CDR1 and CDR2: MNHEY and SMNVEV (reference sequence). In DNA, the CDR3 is TGTGCCAGCACCCATCCCCGGGACAGGGGGGACACCATATATTTT. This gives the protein CASTHPRDRGDTIYF.

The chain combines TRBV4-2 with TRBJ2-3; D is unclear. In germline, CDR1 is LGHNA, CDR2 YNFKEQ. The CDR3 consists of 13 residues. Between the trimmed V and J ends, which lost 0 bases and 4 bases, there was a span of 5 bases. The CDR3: CASSQEYSDTQYF. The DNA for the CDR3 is TGTGCCAGCAGCCAAGAGTACTCAGATACGCAGTATTTT.

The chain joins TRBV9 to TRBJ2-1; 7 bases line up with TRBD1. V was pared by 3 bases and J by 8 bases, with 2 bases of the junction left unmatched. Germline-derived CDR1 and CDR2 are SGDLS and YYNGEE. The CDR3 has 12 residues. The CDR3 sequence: CASSGTGDEQFF. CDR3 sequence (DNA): TGTGCCAGCAGCGGCACAGGGGATGAGCAGTTCTTC.

In nucleotides, the CDR3 is TGTGCCAGCAGCTTGGAGGGAGTTAGCTACACCTTC. Encoded protein: CASSLEGVSYTF. The chain links TRBV5-6 to TRBJ1-2; no clear D. CDR3 length: 12 residues. V was clipped by 0 bases and J by 9 bases, with 9 bases between them. Per the germline V gene, CDR1 is SGHDT and CDR2 is YYEEEE.

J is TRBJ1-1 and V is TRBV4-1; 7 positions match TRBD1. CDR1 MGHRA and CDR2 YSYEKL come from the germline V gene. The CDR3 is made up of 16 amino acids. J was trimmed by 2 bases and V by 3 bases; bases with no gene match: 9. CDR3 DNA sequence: TGCGCCAGCAGCCAGGCAGTGGGGACAGTAAACACTGAAGCTTTCTTT. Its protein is CASSQAVGTVNTEAFF.

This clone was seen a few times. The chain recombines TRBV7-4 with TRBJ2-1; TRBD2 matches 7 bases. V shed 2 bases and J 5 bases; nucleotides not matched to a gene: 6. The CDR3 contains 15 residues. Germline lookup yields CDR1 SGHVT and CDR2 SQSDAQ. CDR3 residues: CASSLTSGANNEQFF. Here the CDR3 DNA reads TGTGCCAGCAGCTTAACCAGCGGGGCTAACAATGAGCAGTTCTTC.

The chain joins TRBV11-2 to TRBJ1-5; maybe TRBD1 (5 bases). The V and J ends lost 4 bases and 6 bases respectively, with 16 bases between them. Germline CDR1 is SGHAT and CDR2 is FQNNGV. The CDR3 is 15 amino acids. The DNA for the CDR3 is TGTGCCAGCAGCTCCGCGACAGCAAGGAGTCAGCCCCAGCATTTT. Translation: CASSSATARSQPQHF.

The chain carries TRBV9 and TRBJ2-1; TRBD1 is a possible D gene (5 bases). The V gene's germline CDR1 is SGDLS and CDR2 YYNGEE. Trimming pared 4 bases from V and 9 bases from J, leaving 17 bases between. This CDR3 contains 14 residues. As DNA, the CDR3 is TGTGCCAGCAGCCCCTGGGCAGGGTGGGTTGAGCAGTTCTTC. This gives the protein CASSPWAGWVEQFF.

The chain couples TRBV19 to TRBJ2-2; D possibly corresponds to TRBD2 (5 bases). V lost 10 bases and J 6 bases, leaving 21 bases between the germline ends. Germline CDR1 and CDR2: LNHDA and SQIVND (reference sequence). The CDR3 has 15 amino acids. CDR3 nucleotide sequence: TGTGCCACCACGGCTCTTGAGGGTTTGTCCGGGGAGCTGTTTTTT. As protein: CATTALEGLSGELFF.

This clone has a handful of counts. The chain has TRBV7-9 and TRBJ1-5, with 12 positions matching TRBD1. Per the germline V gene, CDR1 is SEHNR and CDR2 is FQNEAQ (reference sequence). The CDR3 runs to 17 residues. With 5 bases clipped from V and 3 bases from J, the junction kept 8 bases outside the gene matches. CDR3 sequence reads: CASSEGQGAAPNQPQHF. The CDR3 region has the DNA TGTGCCAGCAGCGAGGGACAGGGGGCGGCCCCCAATCAGCCCCAGCATTTT.

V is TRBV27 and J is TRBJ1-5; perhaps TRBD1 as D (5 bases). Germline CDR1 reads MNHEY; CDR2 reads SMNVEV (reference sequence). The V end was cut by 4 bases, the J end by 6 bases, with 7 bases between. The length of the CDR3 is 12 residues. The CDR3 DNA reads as TGTGCCAGCAGTTCAGGGTTTCAGCCCCAGCATTTT. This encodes CASSSGFQPQHF.